Shown below are 19 T cell receptor beta chains from a single sample sequenced in a study of identical twins. TCRdb processed the 5' RACE reads anew with MiXCR; each CDR3 protein has one entry. The top ten hold less than 15% of the sample, which has under 900,000 distinct CDR3 sequences, 18% seen once. These data also formed part of another study, on T cells expressing NK-cell markers.

The sample was PBMCs. These receptor sequences come from a woman younger than 35 in good health.

This clonotype came up many times. This chain links TRBV29-1 with TRBJ2-1, with D unresolved. This CDR3 has 15 amino acids. Germline CDR1 SQVTM, CDR2 ANQGSEA. V was clipped by 1 base and J by 2 bases, with 12 bases between them. CDR3 bases: TGCAGCGTTGAAGTCCCAGTAACCACCTACAATGAGCAGTTCTTC. This codes for CSVEVPVTTYNEQFF.

This clonotype was counted between two and nine times. The rearrangement uses TRBV29-1 and TRBJ1-1; D unresolved. This CDR3 comprises 12 residues. Germline CDR1 reads SQVTM; CDR2 reads ANQGSEA. DNA for the CDR3: TGCAGGGCCACCGGATTCGTGACTGAAGCTTTCTTT. This translates into CRATGFVTEAFF. Full variable domain (outside the CDR3, taken from reference TRBV29-1 and TRBJ1-1): SAVISQKPSRDICQRGTSLTIQCQVDSQVTMMFWYRQQPGQSLTLIATANQGSEATYESGFVIDKFPISRPNLTFSTLTVSNMSPEDSSIYLCRATGFVTEAFFGQGTRLTVV.

This CDR3 reads CSAMGGRVRDEQFF. The CDR3 DNA sequence: TGCAGCGCCATGGGAGGGAGGGTTCGGGATGAGCAGTTCTTC. The chain combines TRBV29-1 with TRBJ2-1; 7 bases are shared with TRBD2. The V segment lost 7 bases and the J segment 8 bases; nucleotides outside the gene matches: 14. CDR3 length: 14 residues. In germline, CDR1 is SQVTM, CDR2 ANQGSEA.

In its sample, this clonotype was seen a few times. The chain couples TRBV5-6 to TRBJ2-1; D possibly corresponds to TRBD1 (6 bases). Trimming took 6 bases from V and 2 from J, leaving 18 bases between them. This CDR3 spans 16 amino acids. The V gene's germline CDR1 is SGHDT and CDR2 YYEEEE. The CDR3 region has the DNA TGTGCCAGCAACCCCCTGTGGAGGACAGCCTACAATGAGCAGTTCTTC. It encodes CASNPLWRTAYNEQFF.

In this sample, this clonotype turned up a few times. This sequence joins TRBV7-2 and TRBJ2-1, with D unresolved. Germline CDR1 reads SGHTA; CDR2 reads FQGNSA. The CDR3 is made up of 15 amino acids. The germline V and J ends were trimmed by 5 bases and 2 bases, with 13 bases remaining between them. In nucleotides, the CDR3 is TGTGCCAGCAGCACCACCGATTCCCCCTACAATGAGCAGTTCTTC. Its translation: CASSTTDSPYNEQFF.

This clonotype was recorded a few times. This chain uses TRBV27 with TRBJ2-7, with TRBD2 matching over 8 bases. The V gene end was trimmed by 4 bases and the J gene end by 4 bases; junction bases not matched to a gene: 3. The CDR3 contains 13 residues. Per germline, CDR1 MNHEY and CDR2 SMNVEV (reference sequence). CDR3 sequence: CASSYAGGYEQYF. The DNA of the CDR3 is TGTGCCAGCAGTTACGCGGGGGGATACGAGCAGTACTTC.

This clonotype was seen ten or more times. The chain couples TRBV12-3 or TRBV12-4 to TRBJ1-2; D unclear. The CDR3 covers 13 residues. V shed 5 bases and J shed 4 bases, with 11 bases lying between them. In DNA form, the CDR3 reads TGTGCCAGCAGTCCCGCCGAGTCCTATGGCTACACCTTC. Residues: CASSPAESYGYTF.

This clonotype occurred many times. The chain recombines TRBV6-1 with TRBJ2-7; 7 bases are a match to TRBD1. Germline values: CDR1 MNHNS, CDR2 SASEGT. There are 14 residues in the CDR3. The trim removed 5 bases at V and 6 bases at J, leaving 10 bases unmatched. CDR3 sequence (DNA): TGTGCCAGCAGTCAACCGACAGGGACGGGCGAGCAGTACTTC. Encoded protein: CASSQPTGTGEQYF.

The rearrangement joins TRBV7-9 to TRBJ1-4, with D unclear. V dropped 2 bases and J dropped 7 bases, with 14 bases sitting between them. Looked up from germline, CDR1 is SEHNR and CDR2 is FQNEAQ (reference sequence). This CDR3 spans 15 amino acids. The CDR3 DNA sequence: TGTGCCAGCAGCTTATTGGGATCTAGCGGTGAAAAACTGTTTTTT. Amino acids: CASSLLGSSGEKLFF.

The chain carries TRBV29-1 and TRBJ1-4; D may be TRBD1 (5 bases). CDR1 and CDR2 from the germline V gene are SQVTM and ANQGSEA. This CDR3 comprises 13 residues. The V gene lost 7 bases and the J gene lost 5 bases, with 14 bases spanning the gap. In DNA form, the CDR3 reads TGCAGCGCCCGGGACTCTTACAATGAAAAACTGTTTTTT. Encoded protein: CSARDSYNEKLFF.

This clonotype was detected a few times. The chain links TRBV12-3 or TRBV12-4 to TRBJ1-3; 10 bases fit TRBD1. Trimming cost V 1 base and J 3 bases; bases outside gene matches: 6. The CDR3 length is 17 residues. The CDR3 sequence: CASSLETGGWYGNTIYF. The CDR3 coding sequence is TGTGCCAGCAGTTTAGAGACAGGGGGCTGGTATGGAAACACCATATATTTT.

The gene calls are TRBV3-1 and TRBJ2-1, with 15 nucleotides matching TRBD2. The CDR3 contains 17 residues. CDR1 is LGHDT, CDR2 YNNKEL, per germline (reference sequence). V lost 4 bases, J lost 6 bases, and 7 bases stayed unmatched. The CDR3 spells CASSRTWTSGRANEQFF. For the CDR3, the DNA is TGTGCCAGCAGCCGTACTTGGACTAGCGGGAGGGCCAATGAGCAGTTCTTC.

This chain joins TRBV6-2 or TRBV6-3 and TRBJ2-3; no clear D. There are 13 residues in the CDR3. V lost 6 bases to trimming and J lost 0 bases, with 7 bases between them. The germline CDR1 and CDR2 sequences are MNHEY and SVGEGT. Written as DNA, the CDR3 is TGTGCCAGCAGGGAGACTAGCACAGATACGCAGTATTTT. Encoded protein: CASRETSTDTQYF.

A few counts support this clonotype. V gene TRBV7-2 combines with J gene TRBJ2-2; 8 positions match TRBD2. With V trimmed by 3 bases and J by 4 bases, 4 bases remained unmatched. CDR1 is SGHTA and CDR2 is FQGNSA in the germline V gene. The CDR3 is made up of 15 amino acids. The CDR3 sequence: CASSFASGSTGELFF. The CDR3 region has the DNA TGTGCCAGCAGCTTCGCGAGCGGGAGCACCGGGGAGCTGTTTTTT. The full variable domain, its missing parts supplied by reference TRBV7-2 and TRBJ2-2, is GAGVSQSPSNKVTEKGKDVELRCDPISGHTALYWYRQSLGQGLEFLIYFQGNSAPDKSGLPSDRFSAERTGGSVSTLTIQRTQQEDSAVYLCASSFASGSTGELFFGEGSRLTVL.

There are many counts of this clonotype. The V call is TRBV12-3 or TRBV12-4, the J call TRBJ1-1; D not certain. The V end lost 4 bases, the J end lost 5 bases, and 5 bases lay between the germline ends. The CDR3 is made up of 11 amino acids. The CDR3 region has the DNA TGTGCCAGCAGTTCCACTACTGAAGCTTTCTTT. Translation gives CASSSTTEAFF.

This chain connects TRBV29-1 to TRBJ2-5; D is undetermined. The CDR3 totals 16 residues. The V gene's germline CDR1 is SQVTM and CDR2 ANQGSEA. V lost 5 bases and J 3 bases, leaving 22 bases between the germline ends. CDR3 protein: CSVLNTGLWLEETQYF. DNA for the CDR3: TGCAGCGTTTTGAATACTGGGTTGTGGTTGGAAGAGACCCAGTACTTC.

The rearrangement joins TRBV7-8 to TRBJ2-1; TRBD2 aligns across 12 bases. Germline V gives CDR1 SGHVS, CDR2 FQNEAQ. CDR3 length equals 16 residues. Germline trimming cut 0 bases from V and 12 bases from J; bases unmatched to any gene: 9. The CDR3 loop reads CASSLAPTSGRLGQFF. CDR3 coding DNA: TGTGCCAGCAGCTTAGCGCCGACTAGCGGGAGACTAGGGCAGTTCTTC.

The chain joins TRBV5-6 to TRBJ2-1; D is unresolved. Germline values: CDR1 SGHDT, CDR2 YYEEEE. Trimming removed 5 bases from V and 10 bases from J, with 22 bases in between. CDR3 size: 15 residues. The CDR3 reads CASRTGAGSPGEQFF. The CDR3 DNA sequence: TGTGCCAGCAGGACCGGCGCAGGATCGCCTGGGGAGCAGTTCTTC. Combining the CDR3 with reference TRBV5-6 and TRBJ2-1 gives the whole variable domain DAGVTQSPTHLIKTRGQQVTLRCSPKSGHDTVSWYQQALGQGPQFIFQYYEEEERQRGNFPDRFSGHQFPNYSSELNVNALLLGDSALYLCASRTGAGSPGEQFFGPGTRLTVL.

The gene calls are TRBV15 and TRBJ1-3; 7 bases are a match to TRBD1. Germline V lookup: CDR1 LNHNV, CDR2 YYDKDF (reference sequence). This CDR3 has 15 amino acids. With V trimmed by 9 bases and J by 0 bases, 8 bases remained unmatched. CDR3 sequence: CATGDRTYSGNTIYF. The CDR3 region has the DNA TGTGCCACTGGGGACAGAACCTACTCTGGAAACACCATATATTTT.